This record concerns one TCR beta chain sequence. Antigen specificity is unknown. A 10-nucleotide random UMI tagged transcripts in template-switch 5'RACE cDNA synthesis. TCRdb redid the calling of the 5' RACE reads with MiXCR, one entry per CDR3 protein. The repertoire holds fewer than 85,000 distinct CDR3 sequences, with 4.5% to 6.5% as singletons. These data originate in a study of neurological immune-mediated disorders. Trimming left V 0 bases short and J 4 bases short, with 3 bases between. Germline V gene sequence: CDR1 SGHRS, CDR2 YFSETQ. This CDR3 region has 12 residues. Study results and caveats: The study found the most TCR clonal expansion in HTLV-1-associated myelopathy and the least in multiple sclerosis, below healthy controls.

What was sequenced was PBMCs. This receptor was identified in a woman aged 25 to 45 with multiple sclerosis. V is TRBV5-1 and J is TRBJ2-3, with D unclear. The chain's CDR3 is CASSLESDTQYF. CDR3 bases: TGCGCCAGCAGCTTGGAGTCAGATACGCAGTATTTT.